One sample yielded the 29 T cell receptor beta chains listed below, sequenced in a study of blood T cell repertoires in COVID-19. Generated by immunoSEQ multiplex PCR, the TCRdb table keeps only in-frame clones and is missing some. Of around 260,000 clones in the sample, about 89% are singletons; the top ten hold approximately 9.4%. Sequenced material: peripheral blood. The receptors stem from a man aged 40-50 years who had recovered from COVID-19.

This chain connects TRBV29-1 to TRBJ2-7; D is ambiguous. This CDR3 region has 14 residues. Per germline, CDR1 SQVTM and CDR2 ANQGSEA. The V end was cut by 6 bases, the J end by 2 bases, with 17 bases between. The CDR3 is CSVATLTSTYEQYF. CDR3 DNA: TGCAGCGTCGCCACTTTAACCTCCACCTACGAGCAGTACTTC.

This chain joins TRBV7-8 and TRBJ1-1; 8 positions match TRBD1. With V trimmed by 2 bases and J by 0 bases, 8 bases remained unmatched. This CDR3 has 17 amino acids. CDR1 SGHVS and CDR2 FQNEAQ come from the germline V gene. CDR3 sequence: CASSLNRGTRMNTEAFF. CDR3 DNA: TGTGCCAGCAGCTTAAACAGGGGGACCCGCATGAACACTGAAGCTTTCTTT.

This clone is a singleton in its sample. The CDR3 reads CAWSRSTPGTSGIYEQYF. Written as DNA, the CDR3 is TGTGCCTGGAGTCGATCAACCCCCGGGACTAGCGGGATCTACGAGCAGTACTTC. The chain links TRBV30 to TRBJ2-7; TRBD2 aligns across 13 bases. Germline V lookup: CDR1 GTSNPN, CDR2 SVGIG (reference sequence). CDR3 length: 18 residues. The J segment lost 3 bases and the V segment lost 2 bases, leaving 13 bases of the junction unmatched.

The chain is built from TRBV4-2 and TRBJ2-7; 9 bases are shared with TRBD2. Germline V gives CDR1 LGHNA, CDR2 YNFKEQ. The CDR3 sequence is 16 residues long. The V gene end was trimmed by 0 bases and the J gene end by 3 bases; junction bases not matched to a gene: 6. DNA of the CDR3: TGTGCCAGCAGCCAAGAAGGCCTAGCGGGACTCTACGAGCAGTACTTC. Amino acids: CASSQEGLAGLYEQYF.

V is TRBV19 and J is TRBJ1-4; the D is unclear. With 2 bases removed from V and 12 bases from J, the gap between germline ends came to 13 bases. The CDR3 spans 13 residues. The germline V gene encodes CDR1 LNHDA and CDR2 SQIVND (reference sequence). The DNA of the CDR3 is TGTGCCAGTAGTATACGAGGAGGCGGAGAACTGTTTTTT. Its protein is CASSIRGGGELFF.

The rearrangement joins TRBV7-2 to TRBJ2-7; 10 nucleotides match TRBD2. Trimming cost V 1 base and J 3 bases; bases outside gene matches: 9. Germline loops: CDR1 SGHTA, CDR2 FQGNSA. This CDR3 spans 17 amino acids. CDR3 DNA sequence: TGTGCCAGCAGCTTAGAGGGGGGGACTAGCGCGATCTACGAGCAGTACTTC. As protein: CASSLEGGTSAIYEQYF.

The chain carries TRBV10-3 and TRBJ1-3; TRBD1 is a possible D gene (5 bases). CDR1 and CDR2 from the germline V gene are ENHRY and SYGVKD. The CDR3 totals 12 residues. V lost 2 bases and J 8 bases, leaving 7 bases between the germline ends. Here the CDR3 reads CAISEGGYTIYF. In DNA form, the CDR3 reads TGTGCCATCAGTGAGGGGGGGTACACCATATATTTT.

J is TRBJ2-3 and V is TRBV25-1; 8 bases match TRBD2. CDR1 MGHDK and CDR2 SYGVNS come from the germline V gene. This CDR3 has 16 residues. J was trimmed by 0 bases and V by 0 bases; bases with no gene match: 2. CDR3 nucleotide sequence: TGTGCCAGCAGTGAATATTCTAGCGGGAGCACAGATACGCAGTATTTT. This gives the protein CASSEYSSGSTDTQYF.

The gene calls are TRBV7-6 and TRBJ2-7, with 7 bases aligning to TRBD1. This CDR3 has 15 residues. J gave up 0 bases and V 1 base, and 3 bases lay outside the gene matches. Germline CDR1 SGHVS, CDR2 FNYEAQ. The CDR3 sequence is CASSLGGTASYEQYF. Written as DNA, the CDR3 is TGTGCCAGCAGCTTAGGGGGGACAGCCTCCTACGAGCAGTACTTC.

The V and J genes are TRBV30 and TRBJ1-2, with D uncertain. Trimming pared 3 bases from V and 0 bases from J, leaving 8 bases between. Germline-derived CDR1 and CDR2 are GTSNPN and SVGIG (reference sequence). This CDR3 region has 13 residues. The CDR3 reads CAWSGGPNYGYTF. CDR3 DNA: TGTGCCTGGAGCGGAGGGCCTAACTATGGCTACACCTTC.

This clone was found once. CDR3 coding DNA: TGCGCCAGCAGCCAAGAGATTTCAGGGGCAGATACGCAGTATTTT. Residues: CASSQEISGADTQYF. The chain couples TRBV4-3 to TRBJ2-3; a weak D match, TRBD1 (6 bases). The CDR3 length is 15 residues. V lost 0 bases and J lost 4, with 11 bases in between. Germline V gives CDR1 LGHNA, CDR2 YSLEER.

The chain is built from TRBV11-2 and TRBJ1-2, with TRBD1 matching 12 bases. Trimming at V came to 6 bases and at J to 4 bases, leaving 9 bases not matched to a gene. The germline V gene encodes CDR1 SGHAT and CDR2 FQNNGV. The CDR3 totals 16 residues. The CDR3 loop reads CASSHVRDRGPYGYTF. The CDR3 DNA reads as TGTGCCAGCAGTCATGTGAGGGACAGGGGGCCCTATGGCTACACCTTC.

The rearrangement joins TRBV30 to TRBJ2-1; 7 bases line up with TRBD2. CDR1 is GTSNPN and CDR2 is SVGIG in the germline V gene (reference sequence). V gave up 4 bases and J gave up 3 bases; unmatched junction bases: 9. The CDR3 extends over 15 amino acids. The CDR3 is CAWKSGTTIYNEQFF. CDR3 sequence (DNA): TGTGCCTGGAAATCCGGGACTACCATCTACAATGAGCAGTTCTTC.

The table lists this clone with a count of one. This chain links TRBV5-1 with TRBJ2-3, with D perhaps matching TRBD1 (5 bases). This CDR3 has 16 residues. CDR1 SGHRS and CDR2 YFSETQ come from the germline V gene. V was clipped by 1 base and J by 1 base, with 13 bases between them. CDR3 protein: CASSLPGWGGTDTQYF. For the CDR3, the DNA is TGCGCCAGCAGCTTGCCAGGGTGGGGTGGCACAGATACGCAGTATTTT.

This chain connects TRBV2 to TRBJ1-4; no clear D gene. Germline V gene lookup returns CDR1 SNHLY and CDR2 FYNNEI. This CDR3 is 14 amino acids long. Between the trimmed V and J ends, which lost 1 base and 8 bases, there was a span of 11 bases. DNA of the CDR3: TGTGCCAGCAGTGAAGAGCGTCGGTGGGAAAAACTGTTTTTT. Translation gives CASSEERRWEKLFF.

V is TRBV9 and J is TRBJ2-5; 7 bases agree with TRBD2. V gave up 0 bases and J gave up 3 bases; unmatched junction bases: 8. Germline V CDR1 and CDR2: SGDLS, YYNGEE. This CDR3 has 16 residues. This chain's CDR3 is CASSVGLAAGEETQYF. The DNA for the CDR3 is TGTGCCAGCAGCGTAGGATTAGCGGCGGGGGAAGAGACCCAGTACTTC.

V is TRBV6-2 or TRBV6-3 and J is TRBJ1-1, with a tentative D call TRBD1 (5 bases). The CDR3 runs 16 residues. V was cut by 2 bases and J by 0 bases, with 13 bases left in between. In germline, CDR1 is MNHEY, CDR2 SVGEGT. The CDR3 DNA is TGTGCCAGCAGTTACGAAACACAGACAGTGAACACTGAAGCTTTCTTT. This encodes CASSYETQTVNTEAFF.

The chain recombines TRBV19 with TRBJ1-1; D perhaps matches TRBD1 (6 bases). The CDR3 is made up of 14 amino acids. The ends were cut back, 4 bases at V and 4 bases at J, with 13 bases in the middle. Germline lookup yields CDR1 LNHDA and CDR2 SQIVND (reference sequence). CDR3 amino acids: CASSRAGVFTEAFF. CDR3 coding DNA: TGTGCCAGTAGTAGGGCAGGGGTGTTCACTGAAGCTTTCTTT. Variable domain in full (rest from reference TRBV19 and TRBJ1-1): DGGITQSPKYLFRKEGQNVTLSCEQNLNHDAMYWYRQDPGQGLRLIYYSQIVNDFQKGDIAEGYSVSREKKESFPLTVTSAQKNPTAFYLCASSRAGVFTEAFFGQGTRLTVV.

The chain combines TRBV4-3 with TRBJ2-1; 8 bases are a match to TRBD1. Germline loops: CDR1 LGHNA, CDR2 YSLEER. The CDR3 loop spans 14 amino acids. With V trimmed by 3 bases and J by 9 bases, 7 bases remained unmatched. CDR3 bases: TGCGCCAGCAGCCACATCGACAGGGGTCCTGAGCAGTTCTTC. Encoded protein: CASSHIDRGPEQFF.

V and J are TRBV4-3 and TRBJ2-3; TRBD2 matches 9 bases. CDR1 is LGHNA and CDR2 is YSLEER in the germline V gene. The CDR3 is made up of 17 amino acids. The junction had 9 bases not matched to a gene; V was cut back by 4 bases and J by 1 base. This chain's CDR3 is CASSRRLAASGTDTQYF. In nucleotides, the CDR3 is TGCGCCAGCAGCCGAAGACTAGCGGCTTCGGGCACAGATACGCAGTATTTT.

The genes are TRBV27 and TRBJ2-2; maybe TRBD2 (5 bases). Germline CDR1 reads MNHEY; CDR2 reads SMNVEV (reference sequence). This CDR3 comprises 14 residues. Trimming removed 8 bases at V and 8 bases at J, with 18 bases between. The CDR3 region has the DNA TGTGCCAGCCGGTTTAGCGCAGACGGAGGGGAGCTGTTTTTT. This translates into CASRFSADGGELFF.

The V call is TRBV6-2 or TRBV6-3, the J call TRBJ1-6, with 7 bases aligning to TRBD1. In germline, CDR1 is MNHEY, CDR2 SVGEGT. The ends lost 0 bases at V and 9 bases at J; junction bases unmatched: 8. This CDR3 is 16 amino acids long. This CDR3 reads CASSYSTTGKSSPLHF. Here the CDR3 DNA reads TGTGCCAGCAGTTACTCGACGACAGGGAAATCTTCACCCCTCCACTTT.

The chain joins TRBV11-2 to TRBJ2-2; D ambiguous. The germline V gene has CDR1 SGHAT and CDR2 FQNNGV. V lost 1 base and J 4 bases, leaving 7 bases between the germline ends. This CDR3 region has 14 residues. CDR3 coding DNA: TGTGCCAGCAGCTTAGGGAGTTCCACCGGGGAGCTGTTTTTT. It translates to CASSLGSSTGELFF.

This sequence joins TRBV5-1 and TRBJ1-2; D might be TRBD1 (6 bases). The germline CDR1 and CDR2 sequences are SGHRS and YFSETQ. This CDR3 is 15 amino acids long. The V and J ends lost 3 bases and 5 bases respectively, with 17 bases between them. In DNA form, the CDR3 reads TGCGCCAGCAGCTCCTCCGGACAGAGGGTTTATGGCTACACCTTC. Protein sequence: CASSSSGQRVYGYTF. The complete variable domain, with remaining parts taken from reference TRBV5-1 and TRBJ1-2, reads KAGVTQTPRYLIKTRGQQVTLSCSPISGHRSVSWYQQTPGQGLQFLFEYFSETQRNKGNFPGRFSGRQFSNSRSEMNVSTLELGDSALYLCASSSSGQRVYGYTFGSGTRLTVV.

V is TRBV27 and J is TRBJ1-6, with D unresolved. V gave up 5 bases and J gave up 9 bases, with 14 bases separating them. The CDR3 extends over 14 amino acids. Germline V lookup: CDR1 MNHEY, CDR2 SMNVEV (reference sequence). As DNA, the CDR3 is TGTGCCAGCAGTCCCAACATTTATGGTTCACCCCTCCACTTT. This codes for CASSPNIYGSPLHF.

V and J are TRBV6-2 or TRBV6-3 and TRBJ2-5, with unresolved D. Deletions cut 5 bases from V and 2 bases from J, with 3 bases between. The CDR3 is 11 residues long. Germline V gene data show CDR1 as MNHEY and CDR2 as SVGEGT. The DNA of the CDR3 is TGTGCCAGCAGTATACAAGAGACCCAGTACTTC. Protein sequence: CASSIQETQYF.

DNA for the CDR3: TGTGCCAGCGGGGGCAGCGGGGGCCCTTCCTACGAGCAGTACTTC. The encoded protein is CASGGSGGPSYEQYF. The chain employs TRBV10-3 and TRBJ2-7; 8 bases are a match to TRBD2. In germline, CDR1 is ENHRY, CDR2 SYGVKD. With 10 bases clipped from V and 1 base from J, the junction kept 12 bases outside the gene matches. The CDR3 loop spans 15 amino acids.

A few counts support this clone. V usage is TRBV7-2 and J usage is TRBJ2-7; 10 positions match TRBD1. CDR1 and CDR2 from the germline V gene are SGHTA and FQGNSA. Trimming cost V 5 bases and J 6 bases; bases outside gene matches: 10. There are 15 residues in the CDR3. CDR3 DNA: TGTGCCAGCAGCACATCTGGGGACAGGGGTTTCGAGCAGTACTTC. Translating it yields CASSTSGDRGFEQYF.

The chain couples TRBV9 to TRBJ1-1, with a tentative D call TRBD1 (6 bases). V was pared by 4 bases and J by 5 bases, with 18 bases between. Germline loops: CDR1 SGDLS, CDR2 YYNGEE. The CDR3 is 15 residues long. CDR3 in amino acids: CASSPQTGSGTEAFF. The DNA for the CDR3 is TGTGCCAGCAGCCCCCAGACAGGTTCCGGGACTGAAGCTTTCTTT.